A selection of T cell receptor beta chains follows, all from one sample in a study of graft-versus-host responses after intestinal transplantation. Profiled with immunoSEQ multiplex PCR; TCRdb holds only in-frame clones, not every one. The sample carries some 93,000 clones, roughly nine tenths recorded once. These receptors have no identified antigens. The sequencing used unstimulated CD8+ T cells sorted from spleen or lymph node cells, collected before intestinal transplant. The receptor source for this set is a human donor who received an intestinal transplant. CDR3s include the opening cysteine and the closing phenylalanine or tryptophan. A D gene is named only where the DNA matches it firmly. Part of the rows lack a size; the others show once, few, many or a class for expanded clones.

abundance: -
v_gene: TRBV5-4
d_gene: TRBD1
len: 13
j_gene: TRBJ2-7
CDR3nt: TGTGCCAGCAGTCCCAAGGGGGCTAGCGAGCAGTACTTC
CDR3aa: CASSPKGASEQYF

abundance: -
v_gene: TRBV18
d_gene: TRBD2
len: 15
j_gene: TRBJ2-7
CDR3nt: TGTGCCAGCTCATCCCCGGCGGGAGCCCCAGACGAGCAGTACTTC
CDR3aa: CASSSPAGAPDEQYF

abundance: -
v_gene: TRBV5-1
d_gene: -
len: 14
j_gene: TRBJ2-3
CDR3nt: TGCGCCAGCAGCTTGGAACTAGGCACAGATACGCAGTATTTT
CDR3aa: CASSLELGTDTQYF

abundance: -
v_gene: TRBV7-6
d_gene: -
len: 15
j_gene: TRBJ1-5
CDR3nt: TGTGCCAGCAGCCGTTTTCGAGGTAGCAATCAGCCCCAGCATTTT
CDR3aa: CASSRFRGSNQPQHF

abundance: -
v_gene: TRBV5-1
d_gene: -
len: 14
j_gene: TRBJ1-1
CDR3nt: TGCGCCAGCAGTGAGAGGTCCCTGAACACTGAAGCTTTCTTT
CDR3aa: CASSERSLNTEAFF

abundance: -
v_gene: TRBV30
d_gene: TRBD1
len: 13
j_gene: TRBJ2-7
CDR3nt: TGTGCCTGGGGGACAGGGCATAGTTACGAGCAGTACTTC
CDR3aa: CAWGTGHSYEQYF

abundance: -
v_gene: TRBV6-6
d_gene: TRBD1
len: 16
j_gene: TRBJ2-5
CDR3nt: TGTGCCAGCAGTCACTCCCCCGGGACAGAGAAAGAGACCCAGTACTTC
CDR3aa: CASSHSPGTEKETQYF

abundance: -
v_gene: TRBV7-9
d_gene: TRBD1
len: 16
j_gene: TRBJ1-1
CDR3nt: TGTGCCAGCAGCCGCCTCCAGACAGGGGTGGACACTGAAGCTTTCTTT
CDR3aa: CASSRLQTGVDTEAFF

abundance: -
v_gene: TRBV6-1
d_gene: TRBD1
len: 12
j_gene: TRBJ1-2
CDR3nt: TGTGTCAGCAGGACAGGGGACTATGGCTACACCTTC
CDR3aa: CVSRTGDYGYTF

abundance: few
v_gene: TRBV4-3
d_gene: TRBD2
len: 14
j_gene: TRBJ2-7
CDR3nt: TGCGCCAGCAGCCAAGGGACTAGCGGGTACGAGCAGTACTTC
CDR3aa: CASSQGTSGYEQYF

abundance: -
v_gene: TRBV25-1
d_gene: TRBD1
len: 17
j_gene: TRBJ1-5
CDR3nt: TGTGCCAGCAGTGGCCCACAGGGGAAGGTAGTCAATCAGCCCCAGCATTTT
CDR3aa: CASSGPQGKVVNQPQHF

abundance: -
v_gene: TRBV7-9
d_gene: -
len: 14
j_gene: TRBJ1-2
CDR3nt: TGTGCCAGCAGCCAAGTACAGGAGGCGGGAGGCTACACCTTC
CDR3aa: CASSQVQEAGGYTF

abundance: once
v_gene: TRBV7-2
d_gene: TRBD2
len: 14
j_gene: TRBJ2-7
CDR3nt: TGTGCCAGCAGCCTTAGCGGGAGTGGGTACGAGCAGTACTTC
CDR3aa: CASSLSGSGYEQYF

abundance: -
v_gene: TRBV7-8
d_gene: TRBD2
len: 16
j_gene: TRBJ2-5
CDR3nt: TGTGCCAGCAGCTTAGAGGCTAGCGGGGGGTTGGAGACCCAGTACTTC
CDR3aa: CASSLEASGGLETQYF

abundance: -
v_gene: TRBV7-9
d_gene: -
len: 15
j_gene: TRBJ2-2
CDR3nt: TGTGCCAGCAGCTTAGGGACAAGGAACACCGGGGAGCTGTTTTTT
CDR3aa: CASSLGTRNTGELFF

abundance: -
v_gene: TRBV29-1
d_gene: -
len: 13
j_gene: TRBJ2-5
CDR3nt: TGCAGCGTTGAAGAAACAGGTGAAGAGACCCAGTACTTC
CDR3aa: CSVEETGEETQYF

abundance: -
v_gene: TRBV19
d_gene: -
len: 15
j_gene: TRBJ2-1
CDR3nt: TGTGCCAGTAGTATAGTTTCGGGGGAATACAATGAGCAGTTCTTC
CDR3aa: CASSIVSGEYNEQFF

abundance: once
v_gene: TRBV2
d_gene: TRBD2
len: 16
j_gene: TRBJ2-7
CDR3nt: TGTGCCAGCAGCGCCTTCCTCGGGACTAGCGGCTACGAGCAGTACTTC
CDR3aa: CASSAFLGTSGYEQYF

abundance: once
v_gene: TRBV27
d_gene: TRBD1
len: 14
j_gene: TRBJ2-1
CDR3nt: TGTGCCAGCAGTTTAGGGGACAGCTACAATGAGCAGTTCTTC
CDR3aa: CASSLGDSYNEQFF

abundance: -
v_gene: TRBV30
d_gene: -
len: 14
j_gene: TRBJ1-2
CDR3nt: TGTGCCTGGAGTGCTCCCGCCGTGGGCCATGGCTACACCTTC
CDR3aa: CAWSAPAVGHGYTF

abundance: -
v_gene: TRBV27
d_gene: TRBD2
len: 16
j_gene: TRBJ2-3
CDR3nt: TGTGCCAGCAGAACTAGCGGGGAATATGGAACAGATACGCAGTATTTT
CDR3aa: CASRTSGEYGTDTQYF

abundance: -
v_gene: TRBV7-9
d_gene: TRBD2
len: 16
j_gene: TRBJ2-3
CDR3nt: TGTGCCAGCAGCTTTATCGCTAGCGGGGGCACAGATACGCAGTATTTT
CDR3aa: CASSFIASGGTDTQYF

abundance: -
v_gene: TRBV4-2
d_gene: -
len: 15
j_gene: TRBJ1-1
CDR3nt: TGTGCCAGCAGCCAAGACCAGGGCAAGAACACTGAAGCTTTCTTT
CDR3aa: CASSQDQGKNTEAFF

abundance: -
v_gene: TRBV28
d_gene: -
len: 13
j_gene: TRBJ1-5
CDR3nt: TGTGCCAGCAGTTTGGGGGCAGGTCAGCCCCAGCATTTT
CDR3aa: CASSLGAGQPQHF

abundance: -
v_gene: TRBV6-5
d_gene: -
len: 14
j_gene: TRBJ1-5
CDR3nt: TGTGCCAGCAGCCCGACAATCACCTATCAGCCCCAGCATTTT
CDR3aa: CASSPTITYQPQHF

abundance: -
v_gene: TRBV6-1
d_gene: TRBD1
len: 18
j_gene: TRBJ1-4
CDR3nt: TGTGCCAGCAGTGCACACAGGGGTTCGTTGGTTGCTAATGAAAAACTGTTTTTT
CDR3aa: CASSAHRGSLVANEKLFF

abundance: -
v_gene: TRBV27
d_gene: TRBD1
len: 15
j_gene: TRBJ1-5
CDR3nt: TGTGCCAGCAGCCTCCTAACAGGGGCCAATCAGCCCCAGCATTTT
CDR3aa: CASSLLTGANQPQHF

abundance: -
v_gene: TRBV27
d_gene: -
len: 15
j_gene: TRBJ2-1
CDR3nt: TGTGCCAGCAGTTTCAGCGGTTTAATTTACAATGAGCAGTTCTTC
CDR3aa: CASSFSGLIYNEQFF

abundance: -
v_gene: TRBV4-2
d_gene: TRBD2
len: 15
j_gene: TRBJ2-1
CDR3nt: TGTGCCAGCAGCCAAGAGGGACTAGCGGGGTACGAGCAGTTCTTC
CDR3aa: CASSQEGLAGYEQFF

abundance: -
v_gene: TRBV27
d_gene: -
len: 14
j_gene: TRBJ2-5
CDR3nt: TGTGCCAGCAGTTTATCGGTCAGGGCTGAGACCCAGTACTTC
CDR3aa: CASSLSVRAETQYF

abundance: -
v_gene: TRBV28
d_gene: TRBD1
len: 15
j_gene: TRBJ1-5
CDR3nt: TGTGCCAGCAAACCCACAGGGGTGGGGGAACAGCCCCAGCATTTT
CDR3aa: CASKPTGVGEQPQHF

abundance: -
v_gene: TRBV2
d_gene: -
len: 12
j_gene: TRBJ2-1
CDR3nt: TGTGCCAGCAGTGGGGGCCGGGATGAGCAGTTCTTC
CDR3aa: CASSGGRDEQFF

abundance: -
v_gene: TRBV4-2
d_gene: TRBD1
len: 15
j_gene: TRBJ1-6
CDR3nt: TGTGCCAGCAGCCAGCTACAGGGGTCTGATTCACCCCTCCACTTT
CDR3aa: CASSQLQGSDSPLHF

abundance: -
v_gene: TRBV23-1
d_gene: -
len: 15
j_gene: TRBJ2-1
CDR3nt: TGCGCCAGCCGGCCAGGCACGAGCTCCTACAATGAGCAGTTCTTC
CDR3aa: CASRPGTSSYNEQFF

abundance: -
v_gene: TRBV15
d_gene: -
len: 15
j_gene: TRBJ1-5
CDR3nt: TGTGCCACCAGCAGAGATCGAGGTAGCAATCAGCCCCAGCATTTT
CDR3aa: CATSRDRGSNQPQHF

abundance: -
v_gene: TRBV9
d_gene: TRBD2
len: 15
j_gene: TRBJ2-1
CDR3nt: TGTGCCAGCAGCGCCGGACTAGCGGCTAACAATGAGCAGTTCTTC
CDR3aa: CASSAGLAANNEQFF

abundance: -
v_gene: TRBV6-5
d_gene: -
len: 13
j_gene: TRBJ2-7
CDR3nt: TGTGCCAGCAGTTTAGGAGCTTCCTACGAGCAGTACTTC
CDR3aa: CASSLGASYEQYF

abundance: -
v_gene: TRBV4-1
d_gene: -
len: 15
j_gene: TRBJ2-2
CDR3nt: TGCGCCAGCAGTCGATTGACAGGGAACACCGGGGAGCTGTTTTTT
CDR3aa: CASSRLTGNTGELFF

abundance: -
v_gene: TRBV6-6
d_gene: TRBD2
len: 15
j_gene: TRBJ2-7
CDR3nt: TGTGCCAGCAGCACGACTCTCAGCGGGGGAGTCGAGCAGTACTTC
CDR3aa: CASSTTLSGGVEQYF

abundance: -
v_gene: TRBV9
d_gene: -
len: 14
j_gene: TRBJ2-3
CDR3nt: TGTGCCAGCAGCATGGACATCGGGACAGATACGCAGTATTTT
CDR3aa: CASSMDIGTDTQYF

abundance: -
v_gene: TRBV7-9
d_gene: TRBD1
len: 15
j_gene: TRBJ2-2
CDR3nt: TGTGCCAGCAGCCCCCGGACAGGGGTAACCGGGGAGCTGTTTTTT
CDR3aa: CASSPRTGVTGELFF

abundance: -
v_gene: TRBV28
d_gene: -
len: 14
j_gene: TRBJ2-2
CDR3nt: TGTGCCAGCAGTTTACCCCAGGGGACCGGGGAGCTGTTTTTT
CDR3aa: CASSLPQGTGELFF

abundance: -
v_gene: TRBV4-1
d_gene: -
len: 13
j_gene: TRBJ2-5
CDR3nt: TGCGCCAGCAGCCAAGAACAGGAAGAGACCCAGTACTTC
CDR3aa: CASSQEQEETQYF

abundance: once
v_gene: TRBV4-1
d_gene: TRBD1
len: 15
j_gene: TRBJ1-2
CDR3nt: TGCGCCAGCAGCCTACAGGGGAGCGGGCTCTATGGCTACACCTTC
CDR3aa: CASSLQGSGLYGYTF

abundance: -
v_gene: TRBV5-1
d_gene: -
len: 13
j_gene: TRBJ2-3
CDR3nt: TGCGCCAGCAGCTTGTGGCTTGGAGATACGCAGTATTTT
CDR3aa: CASSLWLGDTQYF

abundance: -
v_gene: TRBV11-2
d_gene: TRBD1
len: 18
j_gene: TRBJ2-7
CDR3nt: TGTGCCAGCAGCTCCGGAGAGTATTGGGACAGCAGCTCCTACGAGCAGTACTTC
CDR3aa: CASSSGEYWDSSSYEQYF

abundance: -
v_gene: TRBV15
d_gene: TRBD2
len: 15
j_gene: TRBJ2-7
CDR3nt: TGTGCCACCCGGAGGGGAACAGCGGGACCGTACGAGCAGTACTTC
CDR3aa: CATRRGTAGPYEQYF

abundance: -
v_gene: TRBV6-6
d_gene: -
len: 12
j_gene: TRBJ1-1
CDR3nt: TGTGCCAGCAGTTACTCGAGGGGGTTGGCTTTCTTT
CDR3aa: CASSYSRGLAFF

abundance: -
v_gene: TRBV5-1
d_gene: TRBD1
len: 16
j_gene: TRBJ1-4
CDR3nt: TGCGCCAGCAGCTACCCGGACAGGGGGGCGTCTGAAAAACTGTTTTTT
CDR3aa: CASSYPDRGASEKLFF

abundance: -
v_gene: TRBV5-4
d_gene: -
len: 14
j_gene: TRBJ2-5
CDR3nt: TGTGCCAGCAGCTTGTTGGAGATTCAAGAGACCCAGTACTTC
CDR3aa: CASSLLEIQETQYF

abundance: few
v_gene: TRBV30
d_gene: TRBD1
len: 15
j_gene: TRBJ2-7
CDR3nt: TGTGCCTGGAGTGAAGGGGGCCCTTCGGACTACGAGCAGTACTTC
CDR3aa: CAWSEGGPSDYEQYF

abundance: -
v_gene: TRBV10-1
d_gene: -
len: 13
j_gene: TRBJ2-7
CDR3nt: TGCGCCAGCAGTGCGGGGAGCTCCTACGAGCAGTACTTC
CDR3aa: CASSAGSSYEQYF

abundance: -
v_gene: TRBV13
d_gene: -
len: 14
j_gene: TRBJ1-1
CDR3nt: TGTGCCAGCAGCTTAGTCGGGGGAGGAACTGAAGCTTTCTTT
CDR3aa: CASSLVGGGTEAFF